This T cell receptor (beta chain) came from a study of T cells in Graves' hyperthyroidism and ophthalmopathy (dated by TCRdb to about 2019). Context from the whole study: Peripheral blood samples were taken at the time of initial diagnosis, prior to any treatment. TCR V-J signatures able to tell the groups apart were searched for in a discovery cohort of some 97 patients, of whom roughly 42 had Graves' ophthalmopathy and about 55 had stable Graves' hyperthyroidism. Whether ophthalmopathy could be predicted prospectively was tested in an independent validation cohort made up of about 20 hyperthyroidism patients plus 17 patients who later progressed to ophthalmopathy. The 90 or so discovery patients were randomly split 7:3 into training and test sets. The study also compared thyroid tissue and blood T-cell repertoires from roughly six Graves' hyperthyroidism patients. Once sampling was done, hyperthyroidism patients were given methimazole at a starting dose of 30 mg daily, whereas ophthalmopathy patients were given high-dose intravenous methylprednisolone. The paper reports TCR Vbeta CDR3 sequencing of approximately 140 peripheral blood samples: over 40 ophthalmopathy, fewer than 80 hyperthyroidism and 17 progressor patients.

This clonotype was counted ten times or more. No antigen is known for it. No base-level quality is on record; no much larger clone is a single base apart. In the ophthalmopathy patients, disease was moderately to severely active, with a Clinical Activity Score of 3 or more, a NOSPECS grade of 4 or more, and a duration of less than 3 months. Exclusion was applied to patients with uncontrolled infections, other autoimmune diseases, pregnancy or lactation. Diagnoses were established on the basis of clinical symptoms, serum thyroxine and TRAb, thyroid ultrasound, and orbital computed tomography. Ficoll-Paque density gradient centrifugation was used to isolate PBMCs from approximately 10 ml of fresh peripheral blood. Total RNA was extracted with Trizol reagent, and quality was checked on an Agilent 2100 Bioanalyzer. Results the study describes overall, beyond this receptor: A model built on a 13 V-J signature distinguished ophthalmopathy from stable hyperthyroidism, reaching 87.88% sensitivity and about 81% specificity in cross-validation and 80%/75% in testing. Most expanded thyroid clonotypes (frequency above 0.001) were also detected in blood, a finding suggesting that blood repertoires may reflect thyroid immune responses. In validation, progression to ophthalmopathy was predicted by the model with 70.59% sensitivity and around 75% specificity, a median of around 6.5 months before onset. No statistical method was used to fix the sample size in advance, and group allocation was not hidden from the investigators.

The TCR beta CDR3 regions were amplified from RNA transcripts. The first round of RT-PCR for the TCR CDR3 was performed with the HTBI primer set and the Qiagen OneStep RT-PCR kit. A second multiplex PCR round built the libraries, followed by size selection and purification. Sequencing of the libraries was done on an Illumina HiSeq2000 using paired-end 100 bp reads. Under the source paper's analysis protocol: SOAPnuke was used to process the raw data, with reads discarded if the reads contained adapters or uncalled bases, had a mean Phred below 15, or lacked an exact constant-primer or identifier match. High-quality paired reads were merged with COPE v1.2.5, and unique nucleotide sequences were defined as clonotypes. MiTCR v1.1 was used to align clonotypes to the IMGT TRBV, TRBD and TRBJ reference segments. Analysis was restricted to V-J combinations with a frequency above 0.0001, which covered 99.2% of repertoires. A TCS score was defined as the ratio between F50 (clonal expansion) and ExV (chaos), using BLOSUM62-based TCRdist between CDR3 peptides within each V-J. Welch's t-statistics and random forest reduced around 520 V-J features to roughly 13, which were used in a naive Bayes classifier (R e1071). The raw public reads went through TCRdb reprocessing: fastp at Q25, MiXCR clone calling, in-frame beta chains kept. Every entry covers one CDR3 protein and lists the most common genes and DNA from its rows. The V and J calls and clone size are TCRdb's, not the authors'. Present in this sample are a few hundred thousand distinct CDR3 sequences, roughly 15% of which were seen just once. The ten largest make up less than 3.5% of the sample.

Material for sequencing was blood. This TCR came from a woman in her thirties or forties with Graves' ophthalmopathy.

The DNA sequence is as follows: TGTGCCAGCAGCTTAGCTTCTGACCCGGGCACTGAAGCTTTCTTT. Translated, it gives CASSLASDPGTEAFF. Rearrangement joined TRBV7-9 to TRBJ1-1; a confident D gene designation cannot be given. V loses 0 bases, J loses 4 bases, and the germline ends lie 12 bases apart. CDR1 and CDR2, per the germline V gene (reference sequence), are SEHNR and FQNEAQ. There are 15 amino acids in the CDR3, from cysteine to phenylalanine inclusive. Solely the CDR3 DNA is kept, with 45 bases framed from the first base.